This TCR beta chain was profiled in a study of glioma-infiltrating T cells after dendritic cell vaccination. The ends lost 9 bases at V and 6 bases at J; junction bases unmatched: 3. This CDR3 comprises 13 residues. CDR1 and CDR2 (germline): MNHNS, SASEGT. Indicated time point: after dendritic cell vaccination, including at tumor progression/relapse. Input was 2 ug genomic DNA, or all available if less. The repertoire was sequenced with immunoSEQ multiplex PCR; TCRdb's copy has only in-frame clones and lacks some. Of 110,000 or so clones listed, 85% to 90% were seen once; the top ten hold approximately 3%.

The chain joins TRBV6-1 to TRBJ1-6, with 9 bases identical to TRBD1. This TCR was recovered from a human donor with glioblastoma. Sequences were derived from blood, sampled after dendritic cell vaccination. CDR3 in DNA: TGTGCCAGTCTGGGACAGGGTAATTCACCCCTCCACTTT. This codes for CASLGQGNSPLHF.